This TCR beta chain comes out of a study of radiotherapy plus CTLA-4 blockade in lung cancer. Study summary: Objective responses were recorded in roughly 20% of patients, with disease control recorded in 31%.

Of note for this clone: Antigen: not known.

Those patients who had chemo-refractory metastatic non-small-cell lung cancer were given focal radiation along with CTLA-4 blockade through ipilimumab. Assay: immunoSEQ multiplex PCR; the TCRdb copy retains only in-frame clones and omits some. The sample includes some 64,000 clones, 60% to 80% seen only once; the top ten take about 4.4%. The CDR3 spans 13 residues. V was cut by 0 bases and J by 6 bases, with 6 bases left in between. The V gene's germline CDR1 is SGDLS and CDR2 YYNGEE. Overall study results and limits: Tumor-origin TCR clones grew in blood after radiotherapy plus ipilimumab.

The chain joins TRBV9 to TRBJ2-2; D gene uncertain. The sequencing here drew on peripheral blood, taken from a patient treated with radiotherapy plus ipilimumab. This receptor was obtained from a human donor with non-small cell lung cancer who had a complete response to radiotherapy plus ipilimumab. Here the CDR3 DNA reads TGTGCCAGCAGCGTAGTCAGGTCCGGGGAGCTGTTTTTT. Translating it yields CASSVVRSGELFF.